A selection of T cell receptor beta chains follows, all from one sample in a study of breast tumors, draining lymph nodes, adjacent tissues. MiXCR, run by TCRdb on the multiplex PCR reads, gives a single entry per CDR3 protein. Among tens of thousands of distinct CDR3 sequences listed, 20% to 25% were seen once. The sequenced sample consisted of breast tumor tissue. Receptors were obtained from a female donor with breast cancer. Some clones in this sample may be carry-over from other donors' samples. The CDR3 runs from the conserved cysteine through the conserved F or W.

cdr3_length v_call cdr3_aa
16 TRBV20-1 CSARVLAGGDTGELFF
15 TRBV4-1 CASSQGLSSNQPQHF
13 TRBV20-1 CSASGTLTYEQYF
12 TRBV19 CASASGYTEAFF
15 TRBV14 CASSQGQVVGREQYF
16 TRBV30 CAWRLSVHRGFYGYPF
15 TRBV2 CASRPTEIGGSPLHF
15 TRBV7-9 CASSFSGVSSYEQYF
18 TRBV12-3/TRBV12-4 CASSLGSAESSYNSPLHF
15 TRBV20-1 CSATLRDRIYNEQFF
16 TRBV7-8 CASSLALPTQPQTQYF
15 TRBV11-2 CASSPYSGSLDEQFF
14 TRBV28 CASSFGGTQETQYF
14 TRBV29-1 CSVEGQGHLGGYTF
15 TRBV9 CASSAGRPSGNTIYF
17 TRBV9 CASSVVGASGIQETQYF
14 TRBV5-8 CASSQGTAFYEQYF
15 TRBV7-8 CASSFAGTGGYEQYF
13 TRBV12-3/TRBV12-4 CASVPKGAREQYF
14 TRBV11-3 CASSSSGRGNEQFF
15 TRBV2 CASSEAGTPNEKLFF
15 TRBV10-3 CAIRATGGKFNEQFF
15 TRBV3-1 CASSQKKFQRNEQFF
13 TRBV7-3 CASSLGPNNEQFF
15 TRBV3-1 CASSSYLDSQETQYF
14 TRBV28 CASRLGGSGNTIYF
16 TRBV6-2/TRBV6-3 CASRVSGFISNYGYTF
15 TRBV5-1 CASSWDSRSGNTIYF
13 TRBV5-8 CASSFTDTVGYTF
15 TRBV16 CASSLLLDSNQPQHF
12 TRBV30 CAWSPVVGPQHF
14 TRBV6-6 CASGPDRVNQPQHF
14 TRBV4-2 CASRRSTLSGKLFF
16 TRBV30 CAWSNSRVAGANVLTF
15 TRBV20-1 CSARDSRGSDTEAFF
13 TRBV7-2 CASSFGGGVRQFF
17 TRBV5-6 CASILTRTALNTGELFF
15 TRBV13 CASSTNRGFNSPLHF
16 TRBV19 CASSIGATALDQPQHF
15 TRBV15 CATSRDLGFNQPQHF
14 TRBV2 CASSEALANEKLFF
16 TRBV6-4 CASSDSAAGGADTQYF
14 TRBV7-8 CASSLGREGNTIYF
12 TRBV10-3 CAVMTDGNTIYF
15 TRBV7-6 CASSLHGTATDTQYF